This T cell receptor beta chain was observed in a study of T cell responses to AZD1222 COVID-19 vaccine. Study-level results: Recipients of AZD1222 seropositive at baseline numbered only 5 or 6.

As for this clone: Its antigen is undetermined.

The CDR3 contains 15 residues. J gave up 2 bases and V 7 bases, and 5 bases lay outside the gene matches. The germline V gene has CDR1 MNHEY and CDR2 SMNVEV (reference sequence). Sequencing used immunoSEQ multiplex PCR; TCRdb keeps in-frame clones, though not all of them. The table records around 150,000 clones, around 90% of them present only once. This material consisted of peripheral blood, taken on day 0 of AZD1222 vaccination. This rearrangement joins TRBV27 to TRBJ2-3, with TRBD2 matching 11 bases. The receptor comes from an adult in good health. The CDR3: CASIVSGGATDTQYF. The CDR3 DNA sequence: TGTGCCAGCATAGTTAGCGGGGGGGCCACAGATACGCAGTATTTT.